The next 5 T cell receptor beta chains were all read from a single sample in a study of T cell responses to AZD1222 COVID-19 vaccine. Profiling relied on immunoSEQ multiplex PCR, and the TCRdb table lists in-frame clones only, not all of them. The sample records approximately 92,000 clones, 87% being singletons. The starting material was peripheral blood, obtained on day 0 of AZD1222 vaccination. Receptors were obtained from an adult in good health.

The CDR3, as DNA: TGTGCCAGCAGCCGGACTAGCGGGAGCACCTACGAGCAGTACTTC. Residues: CASSRTSGSTYEQYF. J is TRBJ2-7 and V is TRBV4-2, with TRBD2 matching 13 bases. CDR3 length: 15 residues. Germline V gene lookup returns CDR1 LGHNA and CDR2 YNFKEQ. J gave up 2 bases and V 4 bases, and 2 bases lay outside the gene matches.

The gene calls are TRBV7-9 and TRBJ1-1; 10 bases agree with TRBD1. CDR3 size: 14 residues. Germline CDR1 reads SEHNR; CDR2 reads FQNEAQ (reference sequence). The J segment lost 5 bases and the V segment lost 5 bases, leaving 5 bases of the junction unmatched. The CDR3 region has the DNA TGTGCCAGCAGCCGGACAGGGGGATCGACTGAAGCTTTCTTT. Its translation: CASSRTGGSTEAFF.

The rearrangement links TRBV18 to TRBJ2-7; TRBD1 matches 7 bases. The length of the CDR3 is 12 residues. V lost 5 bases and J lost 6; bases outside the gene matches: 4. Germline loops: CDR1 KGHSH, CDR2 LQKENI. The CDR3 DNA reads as TGTGCCAGCTCATCGACAGGGTCCGAGCAGTACGTC. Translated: CASSSTGSEQYV.

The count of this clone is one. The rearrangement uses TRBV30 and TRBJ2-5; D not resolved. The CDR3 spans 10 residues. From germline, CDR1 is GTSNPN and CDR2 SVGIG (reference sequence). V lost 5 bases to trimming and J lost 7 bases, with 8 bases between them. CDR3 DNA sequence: TGTGCCTGGGGTCGTGGGACCCAGTACTTC. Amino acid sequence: CAWGRGTQYF.

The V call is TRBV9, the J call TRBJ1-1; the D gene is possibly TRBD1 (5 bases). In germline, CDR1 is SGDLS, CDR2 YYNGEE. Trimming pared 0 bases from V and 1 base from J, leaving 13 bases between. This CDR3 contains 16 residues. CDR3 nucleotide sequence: TGTGCCAGCAGCGTAGATGGGGCGGTAAGGAACACTGAAGCTTTCTTT. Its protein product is CASSVDGAVRNTEAFF.